This T cell receptor (beta chain) was recovered during a study of shared clonotypes between healthy human individuals. The J segment lost 3 bases and the V segment lost 1 base, leaving 19 bases of the junction unmatched. This CDR3 region has 20 residues. Germline values: CDR1 ENHRY, CDR2 SYGVKD. TCRdb's copy holds only in-frame clones and misses some; the assay was immunoSEQ multiplex PCR. This table has fewer than 550,000 clones, 60% to 80% appearing once. The source material was PBMCs. V usage is TRBV10-3 and J usage is TRBJ1-1; TRBD1 matches 8 bases. This receptor was identified in a woman in her forties in good health. Some clones in this sample may be carry-over from other donors' samples. Written as DNA, the CDR3 is TGTGCCATCAGTGAGTACCCCGTCGGACAGGGCGGGGCCGTAGACACTGAAGCTTTCTTT. Encoded protein: CAISEYPVGQGGAVDTEAFF.